This TCR beta chain was identified in a study of CD8 T cells in ankylosing spondylitis. Germline V gene data show CDR1 as MGHRA and CDR2 as YSYEKL. The CDR3 sequence is 14 residues long. Trimming removed 3 bases at V and 10 bases at J, with 15 bases between. Notes on this clonotype: The antigen is unknown.

MiXCR, run by TCRdb on the 5' RACE reads, gives a single entry per CDR3 protein. The table lists about 540,000 distinct CDR3 sequences, about 12% of them singletons. Study observations and caveats: A motif in TCR beta, a set of 8 or 9 highly homologous variants, appeared characteristic of ankylosing spondylitis blood.

The sequenced sample was blood, either unsorted or a sorted T cell fraction (not recorded which). This receptor was identified in a male donor with ankylosing spondylitis. V is TRBV4-1 and J is TRBJ1-4; D possibly corresponds to TRBD1 (6 bases). CDR3 sequence (DNA): TGCGCCAGCAGCCAGTACCGGGCCAGGGGAAAACTGTTTTTT. As protein: CASSQYRARGKLFF.